This is a list of T cell receptor beta chains from one sample in a study of T-cell reconstitution after alpha-beta-depleted transplantation in children. One entry per CDR3 protein, called by TCRdb with MiXCR from the PCR reads. The data show some 260,000 distinct CDR3 sequences, more than 20% seen once. Source: PBMCs, mostly from graft donor cells, taken 360 days after TCRalphabeta/CD19-depleted stem cell transplant. Source of these receptors: a female patient aged 2-9 years who had a stem cell transplant for congenital amegakaryocytic thrombocytopenia, so the T cells may come from the graft donor. The conserved cysteine and the conserved F or W are not part of the CDR3 here. Each record gives: V gene, CDR3 length, J gene, D gene, CDR3 protein. A D gene is named only where the DNA matches it firmly.

V: TRBV6-4
length: 12
J: TRBJ1-2
D: NA
CDR3: ASSDGAGPYGYT

V: TRBV20-1
length: 10
J: TRBJ1-4
D: NA
CDR3: SARSGDEKLF

V: TRBV12-3/TRBV12-4
length: 15
J: TRBJ2-3
D: NA
CDR3: ASSLRSGLQVTDTQY

V: TRBV7-2
length: 13
J: TRBJ2-1
D: NA
CDR3: ASSLRLLTYNEQF

V: TRBV28
length: 13
J: TRBJ1-1
D: TRBD1
CDR3: ASSPPKQGRTEAF

V: TRBV12-3/TRBV12-4
length: 10
J: TRBJ2-7
D: TRBD1
CDR3: ASSFGTGGTY

V: TRBV7-9
length: 12
J: TRBJ2-5
D: NA
CDR3: ASSSSQRQETQY

V: TRBV5-1
length: 12
J: TRBJ1-5
D: NA
CDR3: ATLEQGFNQPQH

V: TRBV28
length: 18
J: TRBJ2-7
D: TRBD1
CDR3: ASSFSAADRGSYLSYEQY

V: TRBV29-1
length: 11
J: TRBJ2-3
D: NA
CDR3: SVVADSTDTQY

V: TRBV21-1
length: 20
J: TRBJ2-7
D: NA
CDR3: ASSSGARDGEEGKGSSYEQY

V: TRBV10-3
length: 12
J: TRBJ2-5
D: TRBD1
CDR3: AISDGTGVETQY

V: TRBV20-1
length: 11
J: TRBJ2-5
D: TRBD2
CDR3: SALTSGQETQY

V: TRBV6-1
length: 12
J: TRBJ2-5
D: NA
CDR3: ASGFDNTLETQY

V: TRBV4-2
length: 13
J: TRBJ2-5
D: TRBD2
CDR3: ASSQSGGAQETQY

V: TRBV29-1
length: 13
J: TRBJ2-5
D: TRBD1
CDR3: SVDPRTGLRETQY

V: TRBV12-3/TRBV12-4
length: 15
J: TRBJ1-5
D: NA
CDR3: ASSSFRSHGSNQPQH

V: TRBV5-5
length: 14
J: TRBJ1-1
D: TRBD1
CDR3: ASSLVDRVIGTEAF

V: TRBV14
length: 13
J: TRBJ2-5
D: NA
CDR3: ASSATGTPQETQY

V: TRBV10-3
length: 12
J: TRBJ1-5
D: NA
CDR3: AISEPGGEQPQH

V: TRBV3-1
length: 13
J: TRBJ2-2
D: NA
CDR3: ASSPGTRNTGELF

V: TRBV5-1
length: 13
J: TRBJ2-2
D: NA
CDR3: ASSEGRAGTGELF

V: TRBV12-3/TRBV12-4
length: 10
J: TRBJ2-5
D: NA
CDR3: ASSLLVETQY

V: TRBV24-1
length: 13
J: TRBJ1-2
D: NA
CDR3: ATSDLQDTLDGYT

V: TRBV20-1
length: 12
J: TRBJ1-4
D: NA
CDR3: SAREGQSNEKLF

V: TRBV7-8
length: 15
J: TRBJ2-3
D: TRBD1
CDR3: ASNGNRDRVFIDTQY

V: TRBV3-1
length: 11
J: TRBJ2-3
D: NA
CDR3: ASSQARTDTQY

V: TRBV9
length: 12
J: TRBJ2-3
D: TRBD2
CDR3: ASRREGHADTQY

V: TRBV15
length: 13
J: TRBJ2-3
D: NA
CDR3: ATSRDNGNTDTQY

V: TRBV20-1
length: 10
J: TRBJ1-1
D: NA
CDR3: SATRESTEAF

V: TRBV5-1
length: 13
J: TRBJ1-4
D: TRBD1
CDR3: ASSLGDRNNEKLF

V: TRBV3-1
length: 13
J: TRBJ2-2
D: NA
CDR3: ASCPLNPDTGELF

V: TRBV4-2
length: 15
J: TRBJ2-7
D: TRBD2
CDR3: ASSQVASGMVSYEQY

V: TRBV4-3
length: 13
J: TRBJ1-3
D: NA
CDR3: ASSQDTGLRNTIY

V: TRBV11-2
length: 13
J: TRBJ1-2
D: NA
CDR3: ASSFTGADSYGYT

V: TRBV7-2
length: 11
J: TRBJ2-7
D: NA
CDR3: ASSLTLTYEQY

V: TRBV2
length: 12
J: TRBJ2-1
D: TRBD2
CDR3: ASGRLAVYNEQF

V: TRBV20-1
length: 10
J: TRBJ1-6
D: NA
CDR3: SAIGTDSPLH

V: TRBV12-3/TRBV12-4
length: 13
J: TRBJ1-3
D: NA
CDR3: ASSPLGSSGNTIY

V: TRBV18
length: 14
J: TRBJ2-1
D: TRBD2
CDR3: ASSPGSSGRNNEQF

V: TRBV29-1
length: 12
J: TRBJ2-3
D: NA
CDR3: SVELERGTDTQY

V: TRBV10-2
length: 12
J: TRBJ2-3
D: TRBD1
CDR3: ASSDRGQTDTQY

V: TRBV10-3
length: 12
J: TRBJ2-7
D: TRBD1
CDR3: AINRQGSLYEQY

V: TRBV25-1
length: 11
J: TRBJ1-4
D: NA
CDR3: ASGGWPNEKLF

V: TRBV20-1
length: 11
J: TRBJ2-7
D: NA
CDR3: SASRGTLYEQY

V: TRBV12-3/TRBV12-4
length: 13
J: TRBJ2-5
D: TRBD2
CDR3: ASSTLAGVQETQY

V: TRBV10-3
length: 14
J: TRBJ2-2
D: TRBD2
CDR3: AIPAGDYYSTGELF

V: TRBV12-3/TRBV12-4
length: 12
J: TRBJ1-4
D: NA
CDR3: ASKGLGSNEKLF

V: TRBV20-1
length: 13
J: TRBJ2-3
D: NA
CDR3: SARAGTEITDTQY

V: TRBV2
length: 12
J: TRBJ2-7
D: NA
CDR3: ASSEGLRIYEQY

V: TRBV13
length: 11
J: TRBJ1-2
D: NA
CDR3: ASRGGNRDGYT

V: TRBV28
length: 12
J: TRBJ1-1
D: NA
CDR3: ASSASSLGLQAF

V: TRBV10-3
length: 12
J: TRBJ1-1
D: NA
CDR3: AIRRDNMNTEAF

V: TRBV4-1
length: 14
J: TRBJ2-7
D: NA
CDR3: ASSQGPGLSIYEQY

V: TRBV28
length: 13
J: TRBJ2-3
D: NA
CDR3: ASSLGQSSTDTQY